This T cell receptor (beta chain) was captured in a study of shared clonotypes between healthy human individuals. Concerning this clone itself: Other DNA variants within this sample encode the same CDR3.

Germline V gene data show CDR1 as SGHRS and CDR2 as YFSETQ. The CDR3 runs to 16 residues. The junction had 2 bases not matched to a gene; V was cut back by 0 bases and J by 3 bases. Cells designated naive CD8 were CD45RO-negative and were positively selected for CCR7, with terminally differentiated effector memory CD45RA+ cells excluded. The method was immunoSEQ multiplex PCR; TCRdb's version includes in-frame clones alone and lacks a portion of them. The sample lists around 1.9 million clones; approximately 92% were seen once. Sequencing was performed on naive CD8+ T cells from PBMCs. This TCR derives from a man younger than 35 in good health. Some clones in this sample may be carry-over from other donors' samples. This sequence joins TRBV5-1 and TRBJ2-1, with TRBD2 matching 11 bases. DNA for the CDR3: TGCGCCAGCAGCTTGGTACTAGCGGGAGACTACAATGAGCAGTTCTTC. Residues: CASSLVLAGDYNEQFF.